The 11 T cell receptor beta chains given below trace back to one sample, sequenced in a study of cytomegalovirus exposure and HLA in healthy donors. In the PCR, 60 Vbeta and 13 Jbeta primers were used. Method: immunoSEQ multiplex PCR; TCRdb's copy keeps in-frame clones and lacks some. The table records fewer than 200,000 clones, about 90% of them present only once. Source material: PBMCs. The source of these receptors is a boy under 10 years old in good health and CMV-seronegative.

This clone was observed once. The junction and the germline gene differ at one end; a read error may be behind it. V usage is TRBV7-9 and J usage is TRBJ1-1, with D tentatively TRBD1 (6 bases). Germline V gene lookup returns CDR1 SEHNR and CDR2 FQNEAQ (reference sequence). This CDR3 has 12 amino acids. This CDR3 reads CSSSVRGTEAFF. In DNA, the CDR3 is TGTTCCAGCAGCGTCAGGGGAACTGAAGCTTTCTTT.

This clone was seen a few times. In DNA, the CDR3 is TGTGCCAGCAGTGATTCGGGGGTAGCCAAAAACATTCAGTACTTC. Its translation: CASSDSGVAKNIQYF. This chain joins TRBV6-1 and TRBJ2-4; perhaps TRBD2 as D (6 bases). Trimming shortened V by 3 bases and J by 0 bases, and 9 bases separated the two germline ends. The CDR3 spans 15 residues. Germline CDR1 is MNHNS and CDR2 is SASEGT.

V gene TRBV15 combines with J gene TRBJ2-5, with 9 bases that match TRBD2. The germline gives CDR1 LNHNV, CDR2 YYDKDF (reference sequence). V was clipped by 1 base and J by 1 base; unmatched bases: 4. This CDR3 comprises 16 residues. CDR3 protein: CATSRVAGATQETQYF. CDR3 DNA sequence: TGTGCCACCAGCAGAGTAGCGGGGGCCACCCAAGAGACCCAGTACTTC.

This clone occurred once. This chain joins TRBV4-2 and TRBJ1-1; D might be TRBD1 (6 bases). This CDR3 has 17 amino acids. Looked up from germline, CDR1 is LGHNA and CDR2 is YNFKEQ. The V end lost 4 bases, the J end lost 0 bases, and 18 bases lay between the germline ends. CDR3 in amino acids: CASSPVGAGRMNTEAFF. The CDR3, as DNA: TGTGCCAGCAGCCCGGTGGGGGCAGGCCGCATGAACACTGAAGCTTTCTTT.

In DNA form, the CDR3 reads TGTGCCAGCAGTTTACCCCAGGTTTACGAGCAGTACTTC. Encoded protein: CASSLPQVYEQYF. V is TRBV28 and J is TRBJ2-7; unclear D gene. CDR1 is MDHEN and CDR2 is SYDVKM in the germline V gene. Deletions cut 2 bases from V and 4 bases from J, with 9 bases between. This CDR3 contains 13 residues.

J is TRBJ2-7 and V is TRBV21-1; whether TRBD1, the table's D call, matches the DNA was not checked. TRBV21-1 is given as a pseudogene. The CDR3 totals 16 residues. The CDR3 coding sequence is TGTGCCAGCAGCGGCCTAGGGACAACCCCATTCTACGAGCAGTACTTC. Translation: CASSGLGTTPFYEQYF.

The chain couples TRBV7-9 to TRBJ2-3; weak D call: TRBD1 (5 bases). This CDR3 is built from 14 residues. The germline gives CDR1 SEHNR, CDR2 FQNEAQ (reference sequence). Trimming removed 7 bases at V and 0 bases at J, with 11 bases between. The CDR3 is CASIIAGSTDTQYF. The CDR3, as DNA: TGTGCCAGCATTATTGCAGGGAGCACAGATACGCAGTATTTT. The complete variable domain, with remaining parts taken from reference TRBV7-9 and TRBJ2-3, reads DTGVSQNPRHKITKRGQNVTFRCDPISEHNRLYWYRQTLGQGPEFLTYFQNEAQLEKSRLLSDRFSAERPKGSFSTLEIQRTEQGDSAMYLCASIIAGSTDTQYFGPGTRLTVL.

This sequence joins TRBV28 and TRBJ1-5; D gene unclear. The CDR3 runs to 13 residues. Deletions cut 7 bases from V and 1 base from J, with 8 bases between. Per the germline V gene, CDR1 is MDHEN and CDR2 is SYDVKM. The CDR3 loop reads CASTEGSNQPQHF. The CDR3 DNA is TGTGCCAGCACTGAGGGCAGCAATCAGCCCCAGCATTTT.

The chain carries TRBV10-3 and TRBJ1-2, with 7 bases matching TRBD1. After removal of 3 bases from V and 1 base from J, the junction contained 8 bases not matched to a gene. Germline-derived CDR1 and CDR2 are ENHRY and SYGVKD. The CDR3 is 16 amino acids. DNA for the CDR3: TGTGCCATCAGTGAATCTTACCGGGACAGTAACTATGGCTACACCTTC. Amino acid sequence: CAISESYRDSNYGYTF.

V is TRBV5-1 and J is TRBJ2-7; D unclear. There are 14 residues in the CDR3. CDR1 is SGHRS and CDR2 is YFSETQ in the germline V gene. The V gene lost 1 base and the J gene lost 0 bases, with 8 bases spanning the gap. The CDR3 spells CASSLRSTSYEQYF. The CDR3 nucleotides read TGCGCCAGCAGCTTGCGGAGTACCTCCTACGAGCAGTACTTC.

The rearrangement joins TRBV14 to TRBJ1-1; 8 bases are a match to TRBD1. J lost 4 bases, V lost 4 bases, and 5 bases had no gene match. CDR1 is SGHDN, CDR2 FVKESK, per germline. The CDR3 totals 14 residues. CDR3 protein: CASSLSTGGTEAFF. The CDR3 bases are TGTGCCAGCAGCCTGTCCACAGGGGGCACTGAAGCTTTCTTT.